This T cell receptor beta chain is from a study of blood T cell repertoires in COVID-19. Study context: Collection of acute and convalescent COVID-19 samples took place in the United States, Italy and Spain. From T cells, B-cell-depleted T cells, or PBMCs came the material, which was cDNA or gDNA.

The Seattle site enrolled patients during active infection and followed them longitudinally. This clone appeared a few times. Source study methods: Reference gene primer amplification gave nucleated cell count estimates. Produced via immunoSEQ multiplex PCR; TCRdb's table is partial and in-frame only. V and J calls and clone size are copied from that table; D and trimming were computed from the DNA. Seen here are 250,000 to 350,000 clones, 85% to 90% observed once, and the top ten hold less than 3.5%. The CDR3 extends over 14 amino acids. Deletions cut 6 bases from V and 5 bases from J, with 14 bases between. Germline V lookup: CDR1 LNHDA, CDR2 SQIVND (reference sequence).

The chain has TRBV19 and TRBJ1-5; D is possibly TRBD1 (6 bases). The material sequenced was peripheral blood. The TCR sequence derives from a woman aged 25-40 years with COVID-19, enrolled during active disease. The chain's CDR3 is CASSGTKPHQPQHF. DNA of the CDR3: TGTGCCAGTAGCGGGACAAAGCCCCATCAGCCCCAGCATTTT.